This T cell receptor (beta chain) was recorded in a study of regulatory T cells in long-lasting Graves disease. Study overall: It was over 5 years of antithyroid drugs, with positive TSH receptor antibodies, that meant persistent Graves' disease.

This clonotype was detected ten times or more. Specified time point: persistent/refractory GD, antithyroid drugs over 5 years with positive TRAb. Isolated PBMC RNA provided the starting material for the TCR library. American Thyroid Association guidelines defined how Graves' disease was diagnosed. V lost 1 base and J lost 6, with 6 bases in between. Germline CDR1 and CDR2: MDHEN and SYDVKM. This CDR3 region has 13 residues. Arm-PCR of CDR3 regions with iRepertoire HTBI primers generated TCR beta libraries. One entry per CDR3 protein, called by TCRdb with MiXCR from the multiplex PCR reads. Of hundreds of thousands of distinct CDR3 sequences listed, roughly 20% were seen once; the top ten hold 6.5% to 10%.

This chain links TRBV28 with TRBJ1-4; D unresolved. The sample consisted of peripheral blood mononuclear cells (PBMCs), taken when the disease was refractory, from a patient treated with antithyroid drugs. This clonotype was obtained from a female donor with Graves disease. DNA of the CDR3: TGTGCCAGCAGTTTATCTGGGTATGAAAAACTGTTTTTT. This sequence encodes CASSLSGYEKLFF.